A single sample gave rise to the 20 T cell receptor beta chains below, sequenced in a study of Graves' ophthalmopathy and Graves' hyperthyroidism. RNA transcripts were the template, and TCR beta CDR3 regions were amplified from them. A first-round RT-PCR used HTBI primers, followed by a second-round multiplex PCR. TCRdb re-derived calls from the multiplex PCR reads in MiXCR, one entry per CDR3 protein. Of about 220,000 distinct CDR3 sequences listed, about a fifth are singletons. Specimen: peripheral blood. The receptor set was obtained from a woman in her forties or fifties with Graves' ophthalmopathy.

This clonotype has at least ten counts. V usage is TRBV19 and J usage is TRBJ1-1; possible D gene TRBD1, 6 bases. The CDR3 extends over 16 amino acids. Trimming left V 5 bases short and J 5 bases short, with 21 bases between. Germline loops: CDR1 LNHDA, CDR2 SQIVND (reference sequence). The CDR3 DNA reads as TGTGCCAGTAGTGACCGACAGGTCCTTCGAGGGACTGAAGCTTTCTTT. The encoded protein is CASSDRQVLRGTEAFF.

This clonotype was recorded only once. At one end the junction does not follow the germline gene, possibly because of a read error. This sequence joins TRBV7-2 and TRBJ2-5; D gene uncertain. The V gene's germline CDR1 is SGHTA and CDR2 FQGNSA. The CDR3 consists of 14 residues. This CDR3 reads CASSLARIQETRYF. The CDR3 nucleotides are TGTGCCAGCAGCTTAGCCAGGATCCAAGAGACCCGGTACTTC.

This clonotype showed up many times. V usage is TRBV12-3 or TRBV12-4 and J usage is TRBJ1-2; D is possibly TRBD1 (5 bases). Trimming stripped 3 bases from V and 10 bases from J, with 15 bases between. CDR3 size: 13 residues. CDR3 loop: CASSLRGWTVYTF. The CDR3 DNA reads as TGTGCCAGCAGTTTGCGGGGCTGGACTGTCTACACCTTC.

As regards this clonotype: At one end, the junction sequence differs from germline, possibly due to a read error. This chain joins TRBV30 and TRBJ1-3; the D is unclear. CDR3 length equals 11 residues. The V gene's germline CDR1 is GTSNPN and CDR2 SVGIG (reference sequence). The CDR3 loop reads CAWSSGSTIYF. The CDR3 DNA is TGTGCCTGGAGTTCGGGAAGCACCATATATTTT.

Ten or more counts support this clonotype. The chain employs TRBV30 and TRBJ2-5, with 8 bases matching TRBD2. Germline assignment: CDR1 GTSNPN and CDR2 SVGIG (reference sequence). This CDR3 contains 14 residues. V lost 0 bases to trimming and J lost 4 bases; unmatched junction nucleotides: 4. CDR3 loop: CAWSVAGAGETQYF. The DNA of the CDR3 is TGTGCCTGGAGTGTAGCGGGAGCGGGAGAGACCCAGTACTTC.

This clonotype was detected only a few times. The rearrangement links TRBV11-2 to TRBJ2-2; D ambiguous. CDR1 and CDR2 (germline): SGHAT, FQNNGV. CDR3 length: 16 amino acids. The germline V and J ends were trimmed by 0 bases and 2 bases, with 10 bases remaining between them. Here the CDR3 reads CASSLDGHGNTGELFF. The DNA of the CDR3 is TGTGCCAGCAGCTTAGATGGGCACGGTAACACCGGGGAGCTGTTTTTT.

The table lists this clonotype with many counts. The chain employs TRBV2 and TRBJ2-7; no firm D call. The CDR3 loop spans 10 amino acids. V was pared by 4 bases and J by 5 bases, with 3 bases between. CDR1 SNHLY and CDR2 FYNNEI come from the germline V gene. In DNA, the CDR3 is TGTGCCAGCAGTGGGAACGAGCAGTACTTC. Protein sequence: CASSGNEQYF.

In its sample, this clonotype was seen many times. V usage is TRBV15 and J usage is TRBJ1-2, with 8 positions matching TRBD1. This CDR3 comprises 15 residues. Germline trimming cut 2 bases from V and 6 bases from J; bases unmatched to any gene: 8. Germline V CDR1 and CDR2: LNHNV, YYDKDF (reference sequence). The CDR3 sequence is CATSRRRTGQDGYTF. In DNA, the CDR3 is TGTGCCACCAGCAGACGAAGGACAGGGCAGGATGGCTACACCTTC.

This clonotype has a count of ten or more. The chain recombines TRBV6-1 with TRBJ1-6; possibly TRBD1 for D (5 bases). Germline CDR1 is MNHNS and CDR2 is SASEGT. The V gene lost 5 bases and the J gene lost 3 bases, with 14 bases spanning the gap. The CDR3 consists of 16 residues. The CDR3 loop reads CASSLTGTYYNSPLHF. The CDR3 DNA sequence: TGTGCCAGCAGTCTCACCGGGACCTACTATAATTCACCCCTCCACTTT.

The chain is built from TRBV6-4 and TRBJ1-1; a weak D match, TRBD1 (5 bases). Trimming left V 10 bases short and J 1 base short, with 19 bases between. This CDR3 spans 15 amino acids. Germline CDR1 reads MRHNA; CDR2 reads SNTAGT. The CDR3 loop is CATKQPPDRNTEAFF. The CDR3 DNA reads TGTGCCACCAAGCAACCCCCTGACAGGAACACTGAAGCTTTCTTT.

This chain connects TRBV5-1 to TRBJ2-7; 10 bases are a match to TRBD2. This CDR3 spans 15 amino acids. The germline V gene has CDR1 SGHRS and CDR2 YFSETQ. V lost 4 bases, J lost 4 bases, and 8 bases stayed unmatched. CDR3 sequence reads: CASSDPSGSIYEQYF. CDR3 DNA: TGCGCCAGCAGCGACCCTAGCGGGAGTATTTACGAGCAGTACTTC.

This clonotype has at least ten counts. This chain uses TRBV5-1 with TRBJ2-5, with D possibly matching TRBD1 (7 bases). Trimming removed 4 bases at V and 5 bases at J, with 15 bases between. The CDR3 sequence is 14 residues long. Germline V CDR1 and CDR2: SGHRS, YFSETQ. DNA for the CDR3: TGCGCCAGCAGCCCTGGAGGGGGCTCCGAGACCCAGTACTTC. It codes for CASSPGGGSETQYF.

The sample holds many counts of this clonotype. The chain joins TRBV24-1 to TRBJ1-2; 11 positions match TRBD1. V was clipped by 3 bases and J by 0 bases; unmatched bases: 5. Germline CDR1 is KGHDR and CDR2 is SFDVKD. This CDR3 contains 17 residues. The CDR3 reads CATSDTGTGGTNYGYTF. Written as DNA, the CDR3 is TGTGCCACCAGTGATACCGGGACAGGGGGTACTAACTATGGCTACACCTTC.

This clonotype appeared a few times. The V and J genes are TRBV25-1 and TRBJ2-4, with TRBD2 as a possible D gene (6 bases). The CDR3 has 12 amino acids. Germline V gives CDR1 MGHDK, CDR2 SYGVNS. Trimming took off 1 base at V and 9 bases at J, with 7 bases between the two ends. The CDR3 region is CASSELGGIQYF. CDR3 coding DNA: TGTGCCAGCAGTGAATTGGGGGGCATTCAGTACTTC.

This clonotype was observed at least ten times. The rearrangement uses TRBV6-1 and TRBJ2-7; possibly TRBD1 or TRBD2 for D (5 bases each). The ends were cut back, 6 bases at V and 4 bases at J, with 19 bases in the middle. The CDR3 consists of 15 residues. In germline, CDR1 is MNHNS, CDR2 SASEGT. CDR3 region: CASRTRGSRRYEQYF. CDR3 DNA: TGTGCCAGCAGAACGAGGGGATCAAGGCGGTACGAGCAGTACTTC.

The sample holds many counts of this clonotype. The J gene is TRBJ2-2, the V gene TRBV2, with D possibly TRBD1 on 6 matching bases. CDR1 is SNHLY, CDR2 FYNNEI, per germline. V was clipped by 6 bases and J by 5 bases, with 13 bases between them. The CDR3 is 14 amino acids. The CDR3 is CASRVDTGTGELFF. In DNA form, the CDR3 reads TGTGCCAGCAGGGTGGACACAGGGACCGGGGAGCTGTTTTTT.

This clonotype has more than one count but fewer than ten. The chain employs TRBV29-1 and TRBJ1-1; D gene ambiguous. Between the trimmed V and J ends, which lost 6 bases and 4 bases, there was a span of 15 bases. Germline assignment: CDR1 SQVTM and CDR2 ANQGSEA. The CDR3 contains 13 residues. CDR3 amino acids: CSVYQVDGTEAFF. DNA for the CDR3: TGCAGCGTATATCAGGTCGACGGCACTGAAGCTTTCTTT.

This clonotype was observed a few times. This sequence joins TRBV19 and TRBJ1-1, with TRBD1 identical over 8 bases. V lost 1 base and J lost 6; bases outside the gene matches: 4. The CDR3 extends over 14 amino acids. Germline assignment: CDR1 LNHDA and CDR2 SQIVND (reference sequence). The CDR3 sequence: CASSIGDRSSEAFF. The CDR3 nucleotides read TGTGCCAGTAGTATAGGGGACAGGTCATCTGAAGCTTTCTTT.

This clonotype appeared many times. The rearrangement joins TRBV6-4 to TRBJ2-2; 14 nucleotides line up with TRBD2. The V segment lost 5 bases and the J segment 2 bases; nucleotides outside the gene matches: 4. The CDR3 loop spans 17 amino acids. Germline V gives CDR1 MRHNA, CDR2 SNTAGT. The CDR3 sequence: CASSQGLAGGNTGELFF. CDR3 nucleotides: TGTGCCAGCAGTCAAGGACTAGCGGGAGGAAACACCGGGGAGCTGTTTTTT.

The chain uses TRBV5-1 and TRBJ2-7; tentatively, D is TRBD1 (6 bases). Trimming removed 1 base at V and 3 bases at J, with 14 bases between. CDR1 is SGHRS and CDR2 is YFSETQ in the germline V gene. This CDR3 is 15 amino acids long. This chain's CDR3 is CASSLFSDRYYEQYF. The DNA of the CDR3 is TGCGCCAGCAGCTTGTTTTCTGACAGGTACTACGAGCAGTACTTC.